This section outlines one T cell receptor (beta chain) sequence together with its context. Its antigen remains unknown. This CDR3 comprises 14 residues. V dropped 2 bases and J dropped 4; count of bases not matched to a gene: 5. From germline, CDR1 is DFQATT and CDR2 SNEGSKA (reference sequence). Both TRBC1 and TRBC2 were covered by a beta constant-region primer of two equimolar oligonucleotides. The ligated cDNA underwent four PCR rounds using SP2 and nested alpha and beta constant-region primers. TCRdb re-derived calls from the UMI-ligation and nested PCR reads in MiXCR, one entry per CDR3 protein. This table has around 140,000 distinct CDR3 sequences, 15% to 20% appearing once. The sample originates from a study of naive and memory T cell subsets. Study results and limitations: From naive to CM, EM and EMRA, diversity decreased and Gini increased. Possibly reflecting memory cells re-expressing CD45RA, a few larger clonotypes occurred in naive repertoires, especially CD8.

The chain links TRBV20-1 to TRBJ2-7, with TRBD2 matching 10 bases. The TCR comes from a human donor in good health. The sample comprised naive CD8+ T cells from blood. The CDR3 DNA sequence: TGCAGTGCTAGATCACTAGCGGGATTATACGAGCAGTACTTC. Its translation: CSARSLAGLYEQYF.